The 12 T cell receptor beta chains reported below all come from one sample, sequenced in a study of graft-versus-host responses after intestinal transplantation. The method was immunoSEQ multiplex PCR; TCRdb's version includes in-frame clones alone and lacks a portion of them. The data show approximately 97,000 clones, around 92% seen once. Antigens of these TCRs are unknown. This sample comprised unstimulated CD8+ T cells sorted from spleen or lymph node cells, obtained before transplant. The receptors come from a human donor who was the organ donor for an intestinal transplant.

The rearrangement uses TRBV2 and TRBJ2-7; 12 bases are a match to TRBD2. Germline CDR1 is SNHLY and CDR2 is FYNNEI. The CDR3 spans 16 residues. V lost 4 bases, J lost 0 bases, and 4 bases stayed unmatched. CDR3 DNA: TGTGCCAGCAGTGTCACTAGCGGGGGGAGCTCCTACGAGCAGTACTTC. It encodes CASSVTSGGSSYEQYF.

This sequence joins TRBV7-8 and TRBJ2-7; 9 positions agree with TRBD1. Germline V gene sequence: CDR1 SGHVS, CDR2 FQNEAQ. Trimming removed 1 base from V and 3 bases from J; junction bases left unmatched: 4. The CDR3 spans 15 residues. This CDR3 reads CASSLEPGQGYEQYF. The CDR3 DNA reads as TGTGCCAGCAGCTTAGAACCGGGACAGGGCTACGAGCAGTACTTC.

V and J are TRBV20-1 and TRBJ2-7, with TRBD1 as a possible D gene (6 bases). Trimming removed 3 bases at V and 6 bases at J, with 9 bases between. Germline lookup yields CDR1 DFQATT and CDR2 SNEGSKA (reference sequence). CDR3 length: 11 residues. CDR3 sequence: CSARTGAEQYF. CDR3 DNA sequence: TGCAGTGCTAGGACAGGTGCCGAGCAGTACTTC.

This sequence joins TRBV15 and TRBJ2-3; 8 nucleotides agree with TRBD1. The CDR3 consists of 15 residues. Per the germline V gene, CDR1 is LNHNV and CDR2 is YYDKDF (reference sequence). V was pared by 5 bases and J by 2 bases, with 6 bases of the junction left unmatched. The CDR3 nucleotides read TGTGCCACCAGCGCCGGGACAGGCGACACAGATACGCAGTATTTT. As protein: CATSAGTGDTDTQYF.

This clone has just a few counts. The rearrangement links TRBV6-5 to TRBJ1-2; 7 nucleotides agree with TRBD1. Per the germline V gene, CDR1 is MNHEY and CDR2 is SVGAGI. With V trimmed by 2 bases and J by 5 bases, 11 bases remained unmatched. The CDR3 spans 16 residues. Here the CDR3 reads CASSYTRQGTPYGYTF. CDR3 DNA: TGTGCCAGCAGTTACACGAGACAGGGTACTCCGTATGGCTACACCTTC.

The chain is built from TRBV30 and TRBJ1-1; TRBD1 agrees at 7 bases. The CDR3 extends over 14 amino acids. After removal of 1 base from V and 4 bases from J, the junction contained 6 bases not matched to a gene. From germline, CDR1 is GTSNPN and CDR2 SVGIG (reference sequence). CDR3 DNA sequence: TGTGCCTGGAGTGGGGGCACAGGGGCCACTGAAGCTTTCTTT. Amino acids: CAWSGGTGATEAFF. Based on the CDR3 plus reference TRBV30 and TRBJ1-1, the full variable domain is SQTIHQWPATLVQPVGSPLSLECTVEGTSNPNLYWYRQAAGRGLQLLFYSVGIGQISSEVPQNLSASRPQDRQFILSSKKLLLSDSGFYLCAWSGGTGATEAFFGQGTRLTVV.

The V and J genes are TRBV11-2 and TRBJ2-7, with 11 bases matching TRBD2. V lost 5 bases, J lost 3 bases, and 9 bases stayed unmatched. Germline CDR1 SGHAT, CDR2 FQNNGV. The length of the CDR3 is 16 residues. The CDR3 region is CASSGSGTSGFYEQYF. For the CDR3, the DNA is TGTGCCAGCAGCGGATCCGGGACTAGCGGTTTCTACGAGCAGTACTTC.

The V call is TRBV28, the J call TRBJ1-4, with a tentative D call TRBD1 (5 bases). In germline, CDR1 is MDHEN, CDR2 SYDVKM. This CDR3 is 15 amino acids long. The germline V and J ends were trimmed by 3 bases and 8 bases, with 16 bases remaining between them. CDR3 DNA sequence: TGTGCCAGCAGTTTTTTAATCGGGGCGGGGGAAAAACTGTTTTTT. It translates to CASSFLIGAGEKLFF.

CDR3 in DNA: TGTGCCAGCAGCTTTGGGGCAGGGGTGTACGAGCAGTACTTC. This encodes CASSFGAGVYEQYF. The rearrangement links TRBV5-6 to TRBJ2-7; tentative D call: TRBD1 (6 bases). CDR1 is SGHDT and CDR2 is YYEEEE in the germline V gene. This CDR3 is built from 14 residues. Trimming removed 2 bases at V and 4 bases at J, with 13 bases between.

Remarks on this clone: This same CDR3 is encoded by further DNA sequences in the sample. The J gene is TRBJ2-7, the V gene TRBV5-1; tentatively, D is TRBD2 (5 bases). Trimming left V 2 bases short and J 1 base short, with 7 bases between. CDR3 length equals 13 residues. Germline CDR1 is SGHRS and CDR2 is YFSETQ. CDR3 in DNA: TGCGCCAGCAGCTTTGAGGGTTCCTACGAGCAGTACTTC. Translating it yields CASSFEGSYEQYF.

The chain combines TRBV27 with TRBJ2-3; 12 bases are a match to TRBD2. This CDR3 is built from 18 residues. Germline V gene sequence: CDR1 MNHEY, CDR2 SMNVEV (reference sequence). Losses at the gene ends were 3 bases for V and 0 bases for J; bases not matched to a gene: 7. The CDR3 DNA reads TGTGCCAGCAGTTTGGGGCTAGCGGGAGGGCTTAGCACAGATACGCAGTATTTT. This encodes CASSLGLAGGLSTDTQYF.

The chain joins TRBV2 to TRBJ2-5; D gene unclear. The CDR3 is 13 amino acids. Looked up from germline, CDR1 is SNHLY and CDR2 is FYNNEI. The germline V and J ends were trimmed by 3 bases and 4 bases, with 9 bases remaining between them. The CDR3 DNA reads as TGTGCCAGCAGTGATGTTTTCGGAGAGACCCAGTACTTC. Encoded protein: CASSDVFGETQYF.